This entry lists 2 T cell receptor beta chains sequenced from one sample in a study of blood T cell repertoires in COVID-19. The assay was immunoSEQ multiplex PCR, and TCRdb's table has in-frame clones only and misses some. The data hold more than 150,000 clones, with around 85% observed a single time. Sequencing was carried out using peripheral blood. These receptors all come from a man aged 70 or older with active or convalescent COVID-19.

The table lists this clone with a few counts. V and J are TRBV5-6 and TRBJ1-3; D unclear. Germline values: CDR1 SGHDT, CDR2 YYEEEE. Trimming removed 4 bases from V and 4 bases from J, with 15 bases in between. CDR3 length: 15 amino acids. The CDR3 DNA reads TGTGCCAGCAGCAAACTTAGAAGTTTAGGAAACACCATATATTTT. Its protein product is CASSKLRSLGNTIYF.

This chain connects TRBV10-2 to TRBJ2-3; D unresolved. V lost 7 bases and J lost 2, with 13 bases in between. This CDR3 has 14 residues. The germline V gene encodes CDR1 WSHSY and CDR2 SAAADI. The CDR3 protein is CASMARTSTDTQYF. The CDR3 bases are TGCGCCAGCATGGCTAGAACGTCCACAGATACGCAGTATTTT.